The next 22 T cell receptor beta chains were all read from a single sample in a study of cytomegalovirus exposure and HLA in healthy donors. PCR involved 60 Vbeta and 13 Jbeta primers. Produced via immunoSEQ multiplex PCR; TCRdb's table is partial and in-frame only. The sample includes around 110,000 clones, roughly four fifths of them seen just once. The sample consisted of PBMCs. The receptors were gathered from a woman aged 18-35 years in good health and CMV-seronegative.

The chain uses TRBV7-8 and TRBJ1-2; TRBD1 aligns across 7 bases. The CDR3 is made up of 15 amino acids. CDR1 and CDR2 (germline): SGHVS, FQNEAQ. V dropped 4 bases and J dropped 4; count of bases not matched to a gene: 9. The CDR3, as DNA: TGTGCCAGCAGCTCACAACCGGGACAGCTCTATGGCTACACCTTC. This encodes CASSSQPGQLYGYTF.

The sample holds a few counts of this clone. The CDR3 DNA is TGTGCCACTTCGGACAGGAATAATTCACCCCTCCACTTT. This translates into CATSDRNNSPLHF. V and J are TRBV19 and TRBJ1-6; 7 bases are shared with TRBD1. The V and J ends lost 10 bases and 5 bases, in that order; junction bases with no gene match: 5. Germline lookup yields CDR1 LNHDA and CDR2 SQIVND (reference sequence). The CDR3 is 13 amino acids.

The chain links TRBV27 to TRBJ1-1, with 9 nucleotides matching TRBD1. V trimming: 4 bases; J trimming: 11 bases; junction bases outside the gene matches: 8. The CDR3 extends over 13 amino acids. Germline assignment: CDR1 MNHEY and CDR2 SMNVEV (reference sequence). The CDR3 DNA follows: TGTGCCAGCAGTTGGACAGGGGCCGAAACGGCTTTCTTT. It yields the protein CASSWTGAETAFF.

This clone was counted a single time. This chain links TRBV6-5 with TRBJ2-5, with D tentatively TRBD2 (6 bases). The V end was cut by 2 bases, the J end by 4 bases, with 11 bases between. This CDR3 has 14 residues. Germline V lookup: CDR1 MNHEY, CDR2 SVGAGI. CDR3 residues: CASSYMRGGETQYF. CDR3 coding DNA: TGTGCCAGCAGTTACATGCGGGGAGGAGAGACCCAGTACTTC.

The chain combines TRBV6-1 with TRBJ1-6, with a possible D match to TRBD1 (5 bases). This CDR3 spans 14 amino acids. V shed 2 bases and J shed 7 bases, with 9 bases lying between them. The V gene's germline CDR1 is MNHNS and CDR2 SASEGT. This CDR3 reads CASSENRLNSPLHF. CDR3 coding DNA: TGTGCCAGCAGTGAAAACAGGCTGAATTCACCCCTCCACTTT.

The chain is built from TRBV14 and TRBJ2-5, with D unresolved. V lost 4 bases and J lost 1, with 13 bases in between. The CDR3 consists of 15 residues. Per the germline V gene, CDR1 is SGHDN and CDR2 is FVKESK. The CDR3 nucleotides are TGTGCCAGCAGCCTACTACTGGAAGTCCAAGAGACCCAGTACTTC. Translation: CASSLLLEVQETQYF.

This sequence joins TRBV5-6 and TRBJ2-1, with a tentative D call TRBD2 (5 bases). The CDR3 has 16 residues. The germline CDR1 and CDR2 sequences are SGHDT and YYEEEE. V was pared by 2 bases and J by 4 bases, with 16 bases between. The CDR3 loop reads CASSFSVSELYNEQFF. The DNA of the CDR3 is TGTGCCAGCAGCTTTAGCGTATCAGAACTATACAATGAGCAGTTCTTC.

The gene calls are TRBV5-6 and TRBJ1-1; TRBD1 matches 8 bases. CDR1 and CDR2 (germline): SGHDT, YYEEEE. The CDR3 is 16 amino acids. V was pared by 3 bases and J by 10 bases, with 17 bases of the junction left unmatched. CDR3: CASSSGLTGVNHGAFF. CDR3 DNA: TGTGCCAGCAGCTCGGGTTTGACAGGGGTCAATCACGGAGCTTTCTTT. The full variable domain, its missing parts supplied by reference TRBV5-6 and TRBJ1-1, is DAGVTQSPTHLIKTRGQQVTLRCSPKSGHDTVSWYQQALGQGPQFIFQYYEEEERQRGNFPDRFSGHQFPNYSSELNVNALLLGDSALYLCASSSGLTGVNHGAFFGQGTRLTVV.

J is TRBJ2-2 and V is TRBV2; the match to TRBD1 covers 7 bases. The CDR3 totals 15 residues. J was trimmed by 2 bases and V by 9 bases; bases with no gene match: 9. Germline CDR1 reads SNHLY; CDR2 reads FYNNEI. In DNA form, the CDR3 reads TGTGCCAGTCGAGGGACAGAGACCAACACCGGGGAGCTGTTTTTT. Residues: CASRGTETNTGELFF.

Note on this clone: Different DNA sequences within this sample yield the same CDR3. The chain employs TRBV5-6 and TRBJ1-1, with a tentative D call TRBD1 (5 bases). CDR3 size: 14 residues. The V end was cut by 1 base, the J end by 2 bases, with 9 bases between. CDR1 is SGHDT, CDR2 YYEEEE, per germline. CDR3: CASSLFQGNTEAFF. The CDR3 DNA sequence: TGTGCCAGCAGCTTGTTTCAGGGAAACACTGAAGCTTTCTTT.

The gene calls are TRBV25-1 and TRBJ2-7; 7 bases line up with TRBD2. Trimming took 1 base from V and 2 from J; bases not matched to a gene: 5. Looked up from germline, CDR1 is MGHDK and CDR2 is SYGVNS. The CDR3 has 15 amino acids. CDR3 sequence reads: CASSEWGGSAYEQYF. The CDR3 DNA sequence: TGTGCCAGCAGTGAATGGGGGGGGAGCGCCTACGAGCAGTACTTC.

The genes are TRBV5-8 and TRBJ1-1; D is perhaps TRBD1 (6 bases). Germline V gives CDR1 SGHTS, CDR2 YDEGEE. The CDR3 has 16 residues. V gave up 1 base and J gave up 0 bases, with 13 bases separating them. This CDR3 reads CASSLISQGLNTEAFF. The CDR3 DNA reads as TGTGCCAGCAGCTTGATCTCACAGGGCCTGAACACTGAAGCTTTCTTT.

This rearrangement joins TRBV4-1 to TRBJ1-2; a possible D gene is TRBD1 (6 bases). With 0 bases removed from V and 2 bases from J, the gap between germline ends came to 7 bases. The CDR3 spans 14 residues. Germline CDR1 reads MGHRA; CDR2 reads YSYEKL. CDR3 amino acids: CASSQEGQNYGYTF. CDR3 in DNA: TGCGCCAGCAGCCAAGAAGGACAGAACTATGGCTACACCTTC.

The chain recombines TRBV7-8 with TRBJ2-5, with D possibly TRBD1 on 5 matching bases. Germline loops: CDR1 SGHVS, CDR2 FQNEAQ. The CDR3 consists of 13 residues. Trimming cost V 0 bases and J 5 bases, with 7 bases left between them. The CDR3 DNA follows: TGTGCCAGCAGCTTAGCGGACACCGAGACCCAGTACTTC. It specifies CASSLADTETQYF.

The V call is TRBV6-5, the J call TRBJ2-3, with D perhaps TRBD2 (6 bases). V gave up 6 bases and J gave up 3 bases, with 13 bases separating them. Germline assignment: CDR1 MNHEY and CDR2 SVGAGI. This CDR3 has 14 residues. The DNA of the CDR3 is TGTGCCAGCAGGGCTTCTGGGGGGACAGATACGCAGTATTTT. Translating it yields CASRASGGTDTQYF.

The rearrangement links TRBV4-1 to TRBJ2-7; 9 nucleotides match TRBD1. The germline gives CDR1 MGHRA, CDR2 YSYEKL. J gave up 2 bases and V 6 bases, and 2 bases lay outside the gene matches. The CDR3 sequence is 13 residues long. CDR3 sequence reads: CASSRTGAYEQYF. The DNA of the CDR3 is TGCGCCAGCAGTAGGACAGGGGCCTACGAGCAGTACTTC.

This clone showed up just a few times. Germline and junction disagree at one end, which may indicate a read error. J is TRBJ2-7 and V is TRBV2; the D gene is possibly TRBD1 (5 bases). Germline V gene lookup returns CDR1 SNHLY and CDR2 FYNNEI. The CDR3 has 12 amino acids. In nucleotides, the CDR3 is TGTGCCAGCAGTGAAGCAGGGGCCGGAATGGGCTTC. Protein product: CASSEAGAGMGF.

This rearrangement joins TRBV28 to TRBJ1-1, with 12 nucleotides matching TRBD1. Trimming removed 7 bases from V and 0 bases from J; junction bases left unmatched: 9. From germline, CDR1 is MDHEN and CDR2 SYDVKM. The CDR3 contains 17 residues. The CDR3 here is CASIPVGTGGMNTEAFF. The CDR3 bases are TGTGCCAGCATCCCCGTCGGGACAGGGGGCATGAACACTGAAGCTTTCTTT.

V and J are TRBV4-1 and TRBJ2-7; 11 bases fit TRBD1. The CDR3 totals 15 residues. The V and J ends lost 4 bases and 7 bases, in that order; junction bases with no gene match: 9. The V gene's germline CDR1 is MGHRA and CDR2 YSYEKL. The CDR3 nucleotides are TGCGCCAGCAGCCGAGACGGACAGGGGGCTCGGGAGCAGTACTTC. As protein: CASSRDGQGAREQYF.

The chain links TRBV5-5 to TRBJ1-1, with D possibly matching TRBD1 (6 bases). From germline, CDR1 is SGHKS and CDR2 YYEKEE (reference sequence). Trimming removed 3 bases at V and 4 bases at J, with 10 bases between. This CDR3 is 13 amino acids long. DNA of the CDR3: TGTGCCAGCAGCTCAACAGGGTTCACTGAAGCTTTCTTT. Its translation is CASSSTGFTEAFF.

The rearrangement links TRBV19 to TRBJ2-3, with D perhaps matching TRBD1 (7 bases). Trimming took 11 bases from V and 1 from J, leaving 13 bases between them. The CDR3 consists of 13 residues. Looked up from germline, CDR1 is LNHDA and CDR2 is SQIVND (reference sequence). Here the CDR3 reads CASGGQRTDTQYF. The CDR3 bases are TGTGCCTCAGGGGGGCAGCGCACAGATACGCAGTATTTT.

The chain recombines TRBV5-1 with TRBJ1-1; 9 positions match TRBD1. CDR3 size: 16 residues. CDR1 and CDR2 from the germline V gene are SGHRS and YFSETQ. The ends lost 4 bases at V and 8 bases at J; junction bases unmatched: 15. CDR3 nucleotide sequence: TGCGCCAGCAGCCTGGGGCGGGACAGGGTTCTCCCCGAAGCTTTCTTT. It specifies CASSLGRDRVLPEAFF.